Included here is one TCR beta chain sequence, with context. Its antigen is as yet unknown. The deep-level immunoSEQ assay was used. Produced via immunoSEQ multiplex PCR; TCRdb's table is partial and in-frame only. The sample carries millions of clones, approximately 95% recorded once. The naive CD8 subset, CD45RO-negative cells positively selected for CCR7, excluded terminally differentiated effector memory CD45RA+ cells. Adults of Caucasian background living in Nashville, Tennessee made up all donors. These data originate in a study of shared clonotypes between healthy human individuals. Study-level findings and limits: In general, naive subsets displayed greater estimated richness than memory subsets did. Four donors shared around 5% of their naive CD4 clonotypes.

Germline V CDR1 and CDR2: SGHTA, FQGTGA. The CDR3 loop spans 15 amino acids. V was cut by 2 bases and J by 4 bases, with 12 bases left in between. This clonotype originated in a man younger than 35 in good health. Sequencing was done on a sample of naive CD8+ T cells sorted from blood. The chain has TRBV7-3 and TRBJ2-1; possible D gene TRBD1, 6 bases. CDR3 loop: CASSLANTGYNEQFF. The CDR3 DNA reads TGTGCCAGCAGCTTAGCCAACACAGGGTACAATGAGCAGTTCTTC.